These 32 T cell receptor beta chains came from one sample sequenced in a study of healthy donors' naive CD4 and CD8 T cells. Starting from 450 to 550 ng of total RNA, TCR libraries were made with linear amplification. TCRdb passed the reads through MiXCR, listing each CDR3 protein once. In the table there are around 180,000 distinct CDR3 sequences, around three quarters of which are singletons. Sequencing was carried out using naive CD4+ and CD8+ T cells sorted from blood, pooled from several donors. These TCRs come from a pool of human donors in good health; the sample pools cells from several healthy donors.

This clonotype was counted only a few times. The J gene is TRBJ2-1, the V gene TRBV29-1; D tentatively fits TRBD1 or TRBD2 (5 bases each). Trimming removed 0 bases from V and 2 bases from J, with 14 bases in between. The germline V gene has CDR1 SQVTM and CDR2 ANQGSEA. CDR3 length: 16 amino acids. CDR3: CSVEEVRGWAYNEQFF. In DNA form, the CDR3 reads TGCAGCGTTGAAGAGGTACGGGGCTGGGCCTACAATGAGCAGTTCTTC.

The CDR3 reads CASISRLSYNEQFF. The CDR3, as DNA: TGTGCCAGCATCAGCAGACTCTCCTACAATGAGCAGTTCTTC. J is TRBJ2-1 and V is TRBV6-2 or TRBV6-3, with D unresolved. Germline CDR1 is MNHEY and CDR2 is SVGEGT. This CDR3 spans 14 amino acids. The V gene lost 7 bases and the J gene lost 0 bases, with 10 bases spanning the gap.

This rearrangement joins TRBV13 to TRBJ2-5, with D possibly being TRBD1 or TRBD2 (5 bases each). The CDR3 has 15 amino acids. V lost 5 bases, J lost 3 bases, and 16 bases lay in between. CDR1 is PRHDT and CDR2 is FYEKMQ in the germline V gene (reference sequence). The CDR3 loop is CASSRPGASKETQYF. The DNA for the CDR3 is TGTGCCAGCAGCCGTCCCGGGGCCAGCAAAGAGACCCAGTACTTC. Complete variable domain (other parts from reference TRBV13 and TRBJ2-5): AAGVIQSPRHLIKEKRETATLKCYPIPRHDTVYWYQQGPGQDPQFLISFYEKMQSDKGSIPDRFSAQQFSDYHSELNMSSLELGDSALYFCASSRPGASKETQYFGPGTRLLVL.

In its sample, this clonotype was seen a few times. The rearrangement uses TRBV10-3 and TRBJ2-7; 7 bases map to TRBD1. Per the germline V gene, CDR1 is ENHRY and CDR2 is SYGVKD. The CDR3 contains 16 residues. Germline trimming cut 0 bases from V and 7 bases from J; bases unmatched to any gene: 12. CDR3 sequence reads: CAISESVRGSRWEQYF. CDR3 DNA sequence: TGTGCCATCAGTGAGTCGGTCAGGGGGTCACGCTGGGAGCAGTACTTC.

The chain links TRBV21-1 to TRBJ2-7; the D call TRBD2 from the table was never checked on the DNA. TRBV21-1 is a pseudogene locus. The CDR3 spans 15 residues. In nucleotides, the CDR3 is TGTGCCAGCAGCAAAGGCAGGGCCCATTCCTACGAGCAGTACTTC. Translation: CASSKGRAHSYEQYF.

V usage is TRBV19 and J usage is TRBJ1-2, with TRBD1 matching over 7 bases. This CDR3 spans 15 amino acids. J was trimmed by 0 bases and V by 6 bases; bases with no gene match: 7. Per germline, CDR1 LNHDA and CDR2 SQIVND (reference sequence). For the CDR3, the DNA is TGTGCCAGTAGCCTCGACAGGGTTTCTAACTATGGCTACACCTTC. This translates into CASSLDRVSNYGYTF.

The chain couples TRBV11-2 to TRBJ2-7, with TRBD2 identical over 9 bases. The length of the CDR3 is 14 residues. Losses at the gene ends were 5 bases for V and 6 bases for J; bases not matched to a gene: 8. Per germline, CDR1 SGHAT and CDR2 FQNNGV. Here the CDR3 DNA reads TGTGCCAGCAGCCCGGTTACGACTAGCGGCGAGCAGTACTTC. Protein sequence: CASSPVTTSGEQYF.

The gene calls are TRBV27 and TRBJ1-2, with 7 nucleotides matching TRBD1. The CDR3 extends over 13 amino acids. V lost 6 bases to trimming and J lost 6 bases; unmatched junction nucleotides: 7. CDR1 is MNHEY and CDR2 is SMNVEV in the germline V gene (reference sequence). The CDR3 loop reads CASRQTGTDGYTF. CDR3 coding DNA: TGTGCCAGCAGACAGACAGGGACGGATGGCTACACCTTC.

This clonotype has more than one count but fewer than ten. The rearrangement joins TRBV29-1 to TRBJ2-1, with 7 nucleotides matching TRBD1. The CDR3 has 10 residues. The V gene's germline CDR1 is SQVTM and CDR2 ANQGSEA. Unmatched junction bases numbered 4, after V lost 7 bases and J lost 10 bases. As DNA, the CDR3 is TGCAGCGCAGACAGGGCGGAGCAGTTCTTC. Its translation: CSADRAEQFF.

The V and J genes are TRBV29-1 and TRBJ2-3; D assignment may be TRBD1 or TRBD2 (6 bases each). Per the germline V gene, CDR1 is SQVTM and CDR2 is ANQGSEA. The CDR3 sequence is 11 residues long. The germline V and J ends were trimmed by 2 bases and 9 bases, with 9 bases remaining between them. The CDR3 nucleotides read TGCAGCGTTGAACAGGGGAGGACGCAGTATTTT. Translation gives CSVEQGRTQYF.

The V and J genes are TRBV19 and TRBJ1-1, with D unresolved. The CDR3 extends over 16 amino acids. V gave up 0 bases and J gave up 7 bases, with 18 bases separating them. Germline CDR1 LNHDA, CDR2 SQIVND (reference sequence). The CDR3 sequence is CASSIDLRSSGVEAFF. CDR3 DNA sequence: TGTGCCAGTAGTATAGATTTACGCTCGTCCGGGGTTGAAGCTTTCTTT.

This chain's CDR3 is CASGGPSGILYEQYF. The CDR3 DNA follows: TGTGCCAGTGGAGGTCCCTCTGGGATCCTCTACGAGCAGTACTTC. The gene calls are TRBV6-2 or TRBV6-3 and TRBJ2-7, with D perhaps matching TRBD2 (5 bases). There are 15 residues in the CDR3. With 9 bases removed from V and 3 bases from J, the gap between germline ends came to 21 bases. Germline V gives CDR1 MNHEY, CDR2 SVGEGT.

The chain is built from TRBV29-1 and TRBJ1-1, with D perhaps TRBD1 (6 bases). Germline V gives CDR1 SQVTM, CDR2 ANQGSEA. The V gene lost 1 base and the J gene lost 6 bases, with 21 bases spanning the gap. The CDR3 has 16 amino acids. In DNA form, the CDR3 reads TGCAGCGTTGAAGCCCAGGGGAGACGTCTTCATTCTGAAGCTTTCTTT. Its translation: CSVEAQGRRLHSEAFF. Variable domain in full (rest from reference TRBV29-1 and TRBJ1-1): SAVISQKPSRDICQRGTSLTIQCQVDSQVTMMFWYRQQPGQSLTLIATANQGSEATYESGFVIDKFPISRPNLTFSTLTVSNMSPEDSSIYLCSVEAQGRRLHSEAFFGQGTRLTVV.

The chain carries TRBV12-3 or TRBV12-4 and TRBJ1-1; D ambiguous. With 6 bases removed from V and 0 bases from J, the gap between germline ends came to 8 bases. This CDR3 comprises 13 residues. DNA of the CDR3: TGTGCCAGCAGCCCGTTGGTGAACACTGAAGCTTTCTTT. Translation gives CASSPLVNTEAFF.

V is TRBV29-1 and J is TRBJ1-5; maybe TRBD1 (6 bases). The CDR3 sequence is 12 residues long. Germline-derived CDR1 and CDR2 are SQVTM and ANQGSEA. The germline V and J ends were trimmed by 4 bases and 7 bases, with 11 bases remaining between them. CDR3 nucleotides: TGCAGCGTTGGGGGAGGGGGACAGCCCCAGCATTTT. This gives the protein CSVGGGGQPQHF.

CDR3 bases: TGTGCCAGTACCGGGGGGCAGGGGCAGTACTTC. This codes for CASTGGQGQYF. The V and J genes are TRBV19 and TRBJ2-7, with a possible D match to TRBD2 (7 bases). In germline, CDR1 is LNHDA, CDR2 SQIVND (reference sequence). This CDR3 is 11 amino acids long. Trimming stripped 7 bases from V and 9 bases from J, with 13 bases between. Complete variable domain (other parts from reference TRBV19 and TRBJ2-7): DGGITQSPKYLFRKEGQNVTLSCEQNLNHDAMYWYRQDPGQGLRLIYYSQIVNDFQKGDIAEGYSVSREKKESFPLTVTSAQKNPTAFYLCASTGGQGQYFGPGTRLTVT.

The chain is built from TRBV6-5 and TRBJ1-3; D uncertain. The length of the CDR3 is 13 residues. CDR1 and CDR2 from the germline V gene are MNHEY and SVGAGI. Trimming removed 6 bases from V and 2 bases from J, with 8 bases in between. The DNA of the CDR3 is TGTGCCAGCAGCCTCGGACCTGGAAACACCATATATTTT. Protein sequence: CASSLGPGNTIYF.

V is TRBV20-1 and J is TRBJ2-3, with a weak D call TRBD2 (6 bases). The CDR3 length is 13 residues. Germline V gives CDR1 DFQATT, CDR2 SNEGSKA (reference sequence). Trimming stripped 3 bases from V and 1 base from J, with 8 bases between. This CDR3 reads CSASPSGTDTQYF. Written as DNA, the CDR3 is TGCAGTGCTAGCCCTAGCGGCACAGATACGCAGTATTTT.

The V call is TRBV11-1, the J call TRBJ1-1; D not certain. The CDR3 is 14 amino acids. The ends were cut back, 3 bases at V and 4 bases at J, with 12 bases in the middle. Germline V lookup: CDR1 SGHAT, CDR2 FQDESV (reference sequence). The DNA of the CDR3 is TGTGCCAGCAGCTTTCCAGGATTTCGCACTGAAGCTTTCTTT. Protein sequence: CASSFPGFRTEAFF.

The chain has TRBV20-1 and TRBJ2-3, with D possibly TRBD2 on 6 matching bases. The CDR3 length is 15 residues. The germline V gene encodes CDR1 DFQATT and CDR2 SNEGSKA (reference sequence). The V gene lost 2 bases and the J gene lost 1 base, with 13 bases spanning the gap. CDR3 amino acids: CSARKAGLRTDTQYF. In nucleotides, the CDR3 is TGCAGTGCTAGAAAGGCGGGACTTCGCACAGATACGCAGTATTTT.

The table lists this clonotype with a count of one. This chain uses TRBV6-5 with TRBJ1-2; 8 bases match TRBD1. The germline gives CDR1 MNHEY, CDR2 SVGAGI. The CDR3 length is 13 residues. The V segment lost 4 bases and the J segment 8 bases; nucleotides outside the gene matches: 6. The CDR3 DNA is TGTGCCAGCAGTTTCAGGACAGGGCGGGGCTACACCTTC. This gives the protein CASSFRTGRGYTF.

This sequence joins TRBV5-1 and TRBJ2-7; 10 positions agree with TRBD2. V trimming: 4 bases; J trimming: 7 bases; junction bases outside the gene matches: 11. The CDR3 is 15 amino acids. Germline values: CDR1 SGHRS, CDR2 YFSETQ. The CDR3 DNA sequence: TGCGCCAGCAGCCGGTTGACTAGCGGGCCGGGGGAGCAGTACTTC. It specifies CASSRLTSGPGEQYF.

This clonotype was recorded once. The chain couples TRBV5-1 to TRBJ2-5, with D perhaps TRBD1 (5 bases). The length of the CDR3 is 13 residues. Germline CDR1 and CDR2: SGHRS and YFSETQ. Trimming left V 4 bases short and J 5 bases short, with 12 bases between. Written as DNA, the CDR3 is TGCGCCAGCAGCGAGCAGGGAAGCGAGACCCAGTACTTC. Amino acid sequence: CASSEQGSETQYF.

The V and J genes are TRBV4-3 and TRBJ1-1; TRBD1 might be the D (6 bases). Germline V gives CDR1 LGHNA, CDR2 YSLEER. The CDR3 has 15 residues. Trimming took off 3 bases at V and 5 bases at J, with 16 bases between the two ends. The CDR3 bases are TGCGCCAGCAGCCAGCAAATCGACAGGACAACTGAAGCTTTCTTT. It encodes CASSQQIDRTTEAFF.

The J gene is TRBJ2-7, the V gene TRBV11-2, with 7 positions matching TRBD2. The CDR3 is 16 residues long. CDR1 is SGHAT and CDR2 is FQNNGV in the germline V gene. V was pared by 1 base and J by 7 bases, with 13 bases of the junction left unmatched. The CDR3 sequence: CASSLGDRASGKEQYF. The CDR3 bases are TGTGCCAGCAGCTTAGGGGATAGGGCTAGCGGTAAAGAGCAGTACTTC.

V and J are TRBV19 and TRBJ2-6; a weak D match, TRBD1 (6 bases). Germline V gene data show CDR1 as LNHDA and CDR2 as SQIVND (reference sequence). The CDR3 totals 18 residues. V dropped 4 bases and J dropped 0 bases, with 16 bases sitting between them. The CDR3 DNA is TGTGCCAGTAGTAGGGACGACAGGCTACGCTCTGGGGCCAACGTCCTGACTTTC. Translating it yields CASSRDDRLRSGANVLTF.

CDR3 nucleotide sequence: TGCAGCGCCTGGACAGGGGGCTATACCGGGGAGCTGTTTTTT. Protein: CSAWTGGYTGELFF. The chain combines TRBV29-1 with TRBJ2-2, with TRBD1 matching 11 bases. J gave up 5 bases and V 7 bases, and 6 bases lay outside the gene matches. Looked up from germline, CDR1 is SQVTM and CDR2 is ANQGSEA. This CDR3 region has 14 residues.

This clonotype was observed a single time. The chain employs TRBV29-1 and TRBJ1-1, with D hard to call. This CDR3 has 13 residues. Germline V gene lookup returns CDR1 SQVTM and CDR2 ANQGSEA. V lost 6 bases, J lost 4 bases, and 15 bases lay in between. The CDR3 coding sequence is TGCAGCGTCCAGGTCAGACCGATCACTGAAGCTTTCTTT. It is translated as CSVQVRPITEAFF.

This clonotype has only a few counts. The chain carries TRBV27 and TRBJ1-2; 7 bases align to TRBD1. With V trimmed by 4 bases and J by 8 bases, 4 bases remained unmatched. Germline V gene lookup returns CDR1 MNHEY and CDR2 SMNVEV (reference sequence). CDR3 size: 12 residues. The CDR3 region is CASSSQGEGYTF. Here the CDR3 DNA reads TGTGCCAGCAGTTCCCAGGGGGAAGGCTACACCTTC.

The chain combines TRBV27 with TRBJ1-2; the match to TRBD1 covers 9 bases. Germline loops: CDR1 MNHEY, CDR2 SMNVEV (reference sequence). The V and J ends lost 5 bases and 7 bases, in that order; junction bases with no gene match: 17. The CDR3 has 17 amino acids. CDR3: CASSPTAGTGRRVGYTF. CDR3 nucleotide sequence: TGTGCCAGCAGTCCAACCGCCGGGACAGGGAGGAGGGTTGGCTACACCTTC.

V gene TRBV29-1 combines with J gene TRBJ2-1, with 9 bases matching TRBD2. CDR1 is SQVTM and CDR2 is ANQGSEA in the germline V gene. The junction had 16 bases not matched to a gene; V was cut back by 6 bases and J by 7 bases. CDR3 length equals 16 residues. The CDR3: CSVRTSAYPSFNEQFF. The CDR3 DNA reads TGCAGCGTACGGACTAGCGCCTACCCCTCATTTAATGAGCAGTTCTTC.

This clonotype was seen once. V is TRBV29-1 and J is TRBJ2-7; D ambiguous. Germline assignment: CDR1 SQVTM and CDR2 ANQGSEA. The CDR3 spans 13 residues. V was clipped by 3 bases and J by 5 bases, with 14 bases between them. The chain's CDR3 is CSVEGIKRNEQYF. CDR3 sequence (DNA): TGCAGCGTTGAGGGAATAAAGAGGAACGAGCAGTACTTC.